This T cell receptor beta chain was sequenced during a study of beta chain features in type 1 diabetes. Study in general: Patients shared similar age, gender and cell yields with healthy donors.

V gave up 5 bases and J gave up 2 bases, with 9 bases separating them. This CDR3 spans 13 amino acids. From germline, CDR1 is SSHAT and CDR2 FNYEAQ (reference sequence). General study points: A greater similarity of naive, central memory and Treg TCRB repertoires was seen among patients than among healthy donors. Shortening that was moderate but significant affected the TCRB CDR3s of Type 1 diabetes patients in all four CD4+ subsets.

The study reverse transcribed the entire isolated RNA, so it sequenced expressed TCRB transcripts. Sequencing was performed with immunoSEQ multiplex PCR; in TCRdb, only in-frame clones are kept and a portion is missing. The data contain 250,000 to 350,000 clones, over 11% of them singletons. This clone was seen only a few times. Its specificity is unknown. This sequence joins TRBV7-7 and TRBJ2-5, with D perhaps matching TRBD1 (6 bases). The TCR comes from a man aged 25 to 40 with type 1 diabetes. Sequenced sample: naive CD4+ T cells from blood. The CDR3 is CASSPDRQETQYF. As DNA, the CDR3 is TGTGCCAGCAGCCCTGACAGGCAAGAGACCCAGTACTTC.